The entry below gives a single T cell receptor beta chain sequence along with its context. A junction end diverges from the germline sequence, so it may reflect a read error. Assembly of TCR beta libraries relied on iRepertoire HTBI primers together with Arm-PCR of CDR3 regions. TCRdb re-analysed the multiplex PCR reads in MiXCR, keeping a single row per CDR3 protein. The sample holds over 650,000 distinct CDR3 sequences, around 30% seen once. This sample stems from a study of regulatory T cells in long-lasting Graves disease. The CDR3 covers 15 residues. The germline CDR1 and CDR2 sequences are LNHDA and SQIVND (reference sequence). Time point: persistent/refractory GD, antithyroid drugs over 5 years with positive TRAb. Construction of the TCR library relied on RNA isolated from PBMCs. The source of the patients was an endocrinology department in Xi'an, China.

The chain links TRBV19 to TRBJ1-5; D possibly corresponds to TRBD1 (6 bases). The sequence was collected from a female donor with Graves disease. Sequenced material: peripheral blood mononuclear cells (PBMCs), taken when the disease was refractory, from a patient treated with antithyroid drugs. In nucleotides, the CDR3 is TGTGGCAGTAGGCCGGACAGAATTAGCAATCAGCCCCAGCATTTT. This encodes CGSRPDRISNQPQHF.